These T cell receptor beta chains were read from a single sample in a study of post-analysis software for immune sequencing data. Each CDR3 protein gets one entry after TCRdb re-called the PCR reads with MiXCR. The sample lists about 680,000 distinct CDR3 sequences, over 45% seen once, with 11% in the top ten. The sequencing input was blood. These receptors were taken from a girl aged 2 to 9 with multiple sclerosis. Both conserved end residues are trimmed from each CDR3. A D gene is named only where the DNA matches it firmly. Clone size is not always given. Where it is, it says once, few, many or a class for expanded clones.

clone_size d_call v_call cdr3_aa
few . TRBV29-1 SVANGPFYGYT
. TRBD2 TRBV9 ASSVAGSGSPFDEQY
. . TRBV20-1 SALGLDQTHEQF
. . TRBV29-1 SVVTNEKLF
few . TRBV25-1 ASSELGKGRSKNIQY
few . TRBV20-1 SARGKTLSYEQY
. . TRBV7-2 ASSPLVGGAAKNIQY
once . TRBV14 ASSQEQVNEQF
. TRBD1 TRBV7-2 ASSRGQGIWITDTQY
. . TRBV20-1 SARVQQGLTEAF
. . TRBV28 ASSYSALGQETQY
few . TRBV12-3/TRBV12-4 ASSSLGGRAGYT
. . TRBV7-2 ASSLLEGSYNEQF
. . TRBV11-2 ASSSPTRGEETQY
. . TRBV14 ASYHTRRVRSNQPQH
. . TRBV29-1 SVKKSSYEQY